The 24 T cell receptor beta chains in this list originate from one sample, sequenced in a study of T cells in Graves' hyperthyroidism and ophthalmopathy. RNA transcripts served as the template for amplifying TCR beta CDR3 regions. HTBI primers were used for first-round RT-PCR of the TCR CDR3. TCRdb reprocessed the multiplex PCR reads via MiXCR and lists one record per CDR3 protein. The table lists some 490,000 distinct CDR3 sequences, about 16% of them singletons. The sequenced sample was blood. The origin of the receptors is a woman aged 25 to 39 with Graves' ophthalmopathy.

This clonotype has only a few counts. The J gene is TRBJ2-1, the V gene TRBV20-1; D gene ambiguous. V lost 3 bases, J lost 5 bases, and 5 bases lay in between. The CDR3 runs to 11 residues. Germline V CDR1 and CDR2: DFQATT, SNEGSKA (reference sequence). The DNA for the CDR3 is TGCAGTGCTAGTAGCCACAATGAGCAGTTCTTC. As protein: CSASSHNEQFF.

This clonotype has a handful of counts. The rearrangement joins TRBV19 to TRBJ1-5; tentative D call: TRBD1 (6 bases). V lost 6 bases to trimming and J lost 5 bases, with 14 bases between them. Looked up from germline, CDR1 is LNHDA and CDR2 is SQIVND (reference sequence). This CDR3 has 14 amino acids. CDR3 residues: CASRPPGVDQPQHF. CDR3 DNA sequence: TGTGCCAGTAGACCCCCAGGGGTGGATCAGCCCCAGCATTTT.

J is TRBJ1-1 and V is TRBV3-1, with TRBD1 identical over 7 bases. The CDR3 length is 14 residues. V dropped 6 bases and J dropped 5; count of bases not matched to a gene: 9. Germline V CDR1 and CDR2: LGHDT, YNNKEL (reference sequence). The CDR3: CASSLNRGSTEAFF. CDR3 in DNA: TGTGCCAGCAGTCTCAACAGGGGATCTACTGAAGCTTTCTTT.

This chain joins TRBV9 and TRBJ2-7; no reliable D call. Germline CDR1 and CDR2: SGDLS and YYNGEE. V lost 4 bases, J lost 2 bases, and 19 bases lay in between. The CDR3 extends over 16 amino acids. Here the CDR3 reads CASSTGPQVAAYEQYF. For the CDR3, the DNA is TGTGCCAGCAGCACCGGCCCCCAGGTCGCAGCCTACGAGCAGTACTTC.

This clonotype was seen repeatedly, ten times or more. The chain recombines TRBV5-1 with TRBJ1-5, with D uncertain. V lost 0 bases, J lost 7 bases, and 8 bases lay in between. The CDR3 has 13 amino acids. From germline, CDR1 is SGHRS and CDR2 YFSETQ. CDR3 in amino acids: CASSLESGQPQHF. The CDR3 region has the DNA TGCGCCAGCAGCTTGGAGTCCGGCCAGCCCCAGCATTTT.

As regards this clonotype: One end of the junction does not line up with germline, which may come from a read error. The chain uses TRBV6-5 and TRBJ2-1; TRBD2 matches at 12 bases. Germline V gene lookup returns CDR1 MNHEY and CDR2 SVGAGI. The CDR3 totals 16 residues. The CDR3 here is CASSDSTASGRGGQFF. As DNA, the CDR3 is TGTGCCAGCAGTGACTCGACCGCTAGCGGGAGGGGAGGGCAGTTCTTC.

This clonotype was seen many times. The chain joins TRBV7-9 to TRBJ1-2; a weak D match, TRBD1 (5 bases). Trimming removed 5 bases from V and 5 bases from J, with 15 bases in between. This CDR3 contains 14 residues. Germline V gene data show CDR1 as SEHNR and CDR2 as FQNEAQ (reference sequence). The CDR3 nucleotides are TGTGCCAGCAGCCTAACTCAGGGACCTTATGGCTACACCTTC. It yields the protein CASSLTQGPYGYTF.

V gene TRBV30 combines with J gene TRBJ2-7, with D perhaps matching TRBD1 (6 bases). The V gene's germline CDR1 is GTSNPN and CDR2 SVGIG (reference sequence). V lost 4 bases and J lost 2, with 9 bases in between. The CDR3 consists of 12 residues. The CDR3 DNA reads as TGTGCCTGGATGACAGGTCCCTACGAGCAGTACTTC. Its protein product is CAWMTGPYEQYF.

V and J are TRBV6-1 and TRBJ1-5, with TRBD1 as a possible D gene (6 bases). CDR1 and CDR2 from the germline V gene are MNHNS and SASEGT. Trimming pared 5 bases from V and 7 bases from J, leaving 9 bases between. This CDR3 comprises 12 residues. The CDR3 region has the DNA TGTGCCAGCAGTCAGGGGTGGCAGCCCCAGCATTTT. This codes for CASSQGWQPQHF.

The J gene is TRBJ2-3, the V gene TRBV3-1; 15 nucleotides align to TRBD2. V lost 2 bases and J lost 5; bases outside the gene matches: 2. The CDR3 is 16 amino acids. The germline gives CDR1 LGHDT, CDR2 YNNKEL (reference sequence). CDR3: CASSQRTSGRVDTQYF. CDR3 bases: TGTGCCAGCAGCCAAAGGACTAGCGGGAGGGTAGATACGCAGTATTTT.

This clonotype was seen ten or more times. The chain couples TRBV6-1 to TRBJ1-1; D might be TRBD1 (6 bases). Germline CDR1 is MNHNS and CDR2 is SASEGT. The length of the CDR3 is 14 residues. Trimming removed 6 bases from V and 1 base from J, with 12 bases in between. CDR3 region: CASRKTTGNTEAFF. CDR3 in DNA: TGTGCCAGCAGAAAAACGACAGGGAACACTGAAGCTTTCTTT.

In this sample, this clonotype turned up many times. The V gene is TRBV19, the J gene TRBJ1-6, with 10 bases lining up with TRBD1. The CDR3 length is 15 residues. CDR1 LNHDA and CDR2 SQIVND come from the germline V gene (reference sequence). The junction had 4 bases not matched to a gene; V was cut back by 6 bases and J by 5 bases. In nucleotides, the CDR3 is TGTGCCAGTAGACTGGGACAGGGGAATAATTCACCCCTCCACTTT. This gives the protein CASRLGQGNNSPLHF.

This clonotype has ten or more counts. The chain joins TRBV28 to TRBJ2-3; 9 bases map to TRBD2. The CDR3 consists of 15 residues. With 6 bases clipped from V and 0 bases from J, the junction kept 4 bases outside the gene matches. Per germline, CDR1 MDHEN and CDR2 SYDVKM. This CDR3 reads CASSRTSGSTDTQYF. CDR3 nucleotide sequence: TGTGCCAGCAGCAGAACTAGCGGGAGCACAGATACGCAGTATTTT.

This clonotype was counted a few times. The chain joins TRBV14 to TRBJ1-1; TRBD1 matches at 8 bases. Germline assignment: CDR1 SGHDN and CDR2 FVKESK. V was clipped by 4 bases and J by 11 bases; unmatched bases: 15. This CDR3 spans 15 amino acids. CDR3 in amino acids: CASSPLAQGAERAFF. The DNA for the CDR3 is TGTGCCAGCAGCCCCCTTGCTCAGGGGGCGGAGCGGGCTTTCTTT.

The chain joins TRBV28 to TRBJ1-6; D might be TRBD1 (5 bases). Germline loops: CDR1 MDHEN, CDR2 SYDVKM. Trimming took off 5 bases at V and 0 bases at J, with 14 bases between the two ends. This CDR3 contains 17 residues. CDR3 nucleotides: TGTGCCAGCAGTCCCGGGGGTGTAGGCTCCTATAATTCACCCCTCCACTTT. Translation: CASSPGGVGSYNSPLHF.

This clonotype was counted many times. V gene TRBV7-4 combines with J gene TRBJ2-1; 8 bases agree with TRBD2. Germline CDR1 is SGHVT and CDR2 is SQSDAQ. The CDR3 length is 14 residues. The trim removed 7 bases at V and 0 bases at J, leaving 2 bases unmatched. CDR3 in DNA: TGTGCCAGCATCCGGGAGGGCTCCTACAATGAGCAGTTCTTC. It yields the protein CASIREGSYNEQFF.

J is TRBJ1-4 and V is TRBV7-9; maybe TRBD1 (6 bases). V lost 3 bases, J lost 6 bases, and 11 bases lay in between. The CDR3 covers 14 residues. Per the germline V gene, CDR1 is SEHNR and CDR2 is FQNEAQ (reference sequence). The CDR3 region has the DNA TGTGCCAGCAGCTTGGGCAGGGGAGATGAAAAACTGTTTTTT. Translation: CASSLGRGDEKLFF.

This clonotype was counted many times. The chain couples TRBV12-3 or TRBV12-4 to TRBJ2-1, with TRBD1 matching over 8 bases. Trimming at V came to 4 bases and at J to 8 bases, leaving 13 bases not matched to a gene. The CDR3 covers 16 residues. CDR3: CASSSPQGADVDEQFF. The CDR3 nucleotides are TGTGCCAGCAGTTCCCCCCAGGGGGCGGACGTAGATGAGCAGTTCTTC.

This chain links TRBV15 with TRBJ2-2; D not certain. The CDR3 has 13 residues. Trimming left V 5 bases short and J 5 bases short, with 9 bases between. Germline V gene sequence: CDR1 LNHNV, CDR2 YYDKDF (reference sequence). CDR3 protein: CATSPLGTGELFF. As DNA, the CDR3 is TGTGCCACCAGCCCCCTGGGGACCGGGGAGCTGTTTTTT.

This clonotype counts as medium-sized. The chain recombines TRBV2 with TRBJ1-1; a possible D gene is TRBD1 (6 bases). With 9 bases removed from V and 0 bases from J, the gap between germline ends came to 11 bases. Per the germline V gene, CDR1 is SNHLY and CDR2 is FYNNEI. The CDR3 totals 13 residues. CDR3 DNA: TGTGCCAGTAGGGACAACTTGAACACTGAAGCTTTCTTT. This codes for CASRDNLNTEAFF.

This clonotype appeared many times. The chain joins TRBV30 to TRBJ1-2; D is unclear. Per the germline V gene, CDR1 is GTSNPN and CDR2 is SVGIG (reference sequence). The V gene lost 2 bases and the J gene lost 6 bases, with 7 bases spanning the gap. The CDR3 extends over 11 amino acids. This CDR3 reads CAWSTTHGYTF. The CDR3 DNA reads TGTGCCTGGAGTACCACCCATGGCTACACCTTC.

The CDR3 DNA follows: TGTGCCAGCAGCTTCCGCGGGAGATACAATGAGCAGTTCTTC. Amino acid sequence: CASSFRGRYNEQFF. This chain joins TRBV7-9 and TRBJ2-1; TRBD2 matches at 7 bases. The V gene end was trimmed by 3 bases and the J gene end by 4 bases; junction bases not matched to a gene: 3. The CDR3 runs to 14 residues. Germline values: CDR1 SEHNR, CDR2 FQNEAQ (reference sequence).

In its sample, this clonotype was seen once. This rearrangement joins TRBV6-2 or TRBV6-3 to TRBJ2-5; D might be TRBD1 or TRBD2, each matching 5 bases. Trimming stripped 10 bases from V and 1 base from J, with 25 bases between. The CDR3 has 17 residues. Per germline, CDR1 MNHEY and CDR2 SVGEGT. Here the CDR3 DNA reads TGTGCCACCGGAGGTGCTAAGGGGCGGGCGGCCCAAGAGACCCAGTACTTC. This translates into CATGGAKGRAAQETQYF.

This clonotype has ten or more counts. This chain uses TRBV11-2 with TRBJ1-1; 7 bases align to TRBD1. The CDR3 covers 15 residues. The trim removed 0 bases at V and 2 bases at J, leaving 3 bases unmatched. The germline CDR1 and CDR2 sequences are SGHAT and FQNNGV. CDR3 nucleotides: TGTGCCAGCAGCTTAGACGACAGGGCAAACACTGAAGCTTTCTTT. Its protein is CASSLDDRANTEAFF.